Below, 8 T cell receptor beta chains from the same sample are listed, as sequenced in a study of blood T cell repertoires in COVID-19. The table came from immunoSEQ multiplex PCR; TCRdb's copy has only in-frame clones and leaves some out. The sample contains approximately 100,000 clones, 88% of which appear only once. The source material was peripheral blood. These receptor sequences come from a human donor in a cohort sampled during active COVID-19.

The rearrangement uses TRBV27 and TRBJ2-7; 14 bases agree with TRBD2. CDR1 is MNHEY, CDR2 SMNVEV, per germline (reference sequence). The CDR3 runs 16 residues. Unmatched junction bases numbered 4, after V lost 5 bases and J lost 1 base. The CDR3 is CASSRGLAGVSYEQYF. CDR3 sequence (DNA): TGTGCCAGCAGTCGGGGACTAGCGGGAGTTTCCTACGAGCAGTACTTC.

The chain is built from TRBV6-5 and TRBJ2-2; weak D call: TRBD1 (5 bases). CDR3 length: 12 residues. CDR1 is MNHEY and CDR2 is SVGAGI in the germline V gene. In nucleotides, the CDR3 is TGTGCAGAAACAGGGAACACCGGGGAGCTGTTTTTT. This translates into CAETGNTGELFF.

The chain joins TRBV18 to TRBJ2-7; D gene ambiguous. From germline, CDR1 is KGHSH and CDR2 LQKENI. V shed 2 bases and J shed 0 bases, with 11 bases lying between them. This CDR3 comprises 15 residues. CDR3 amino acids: CASSPEAGNSYEQYF. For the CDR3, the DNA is TGTGCCAGCTCACCAGAGGCTGGAAACTCCTACGAGCAGTACTTC.

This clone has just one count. CDR3 sequence (DNA): TGTGCCAGCAGCCTGACGGACAGGTCGAAAAGGACTAATGAAAAACTGTTTTTT. This sequence encodes CASSLTDRSKRTNEKLFF. The chain is built from TRBV7-3 and TRBJ1-4; the match to TRBD1 covers 7 bases. The V gene's germline CDR1 is SGHTA and CDR2 FQGTGA. The CDR3 loop spans 18 amino acids. Trimming took 5 bases from V and 2 from J; bases not matched to a gene: 14.

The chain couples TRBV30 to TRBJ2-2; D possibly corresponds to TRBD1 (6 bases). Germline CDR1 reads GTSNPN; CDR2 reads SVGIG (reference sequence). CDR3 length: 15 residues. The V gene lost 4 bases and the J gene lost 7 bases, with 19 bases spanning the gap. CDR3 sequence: CAWTFRTGYSGELFF. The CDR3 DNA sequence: TGTGCCTGGACATTTAGAACAGGGTACAGCGGGGAGCTGTTTTTT.

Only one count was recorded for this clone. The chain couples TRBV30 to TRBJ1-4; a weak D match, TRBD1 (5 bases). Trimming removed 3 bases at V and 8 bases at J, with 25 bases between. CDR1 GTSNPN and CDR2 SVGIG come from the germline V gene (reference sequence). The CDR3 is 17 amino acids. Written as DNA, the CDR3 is TGTGCCTGGAGCGCCCCCGGGGCAGGGAGGAAAAGAGAAAAACTGTTTTTT. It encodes CAWSAPGAGRKREKLFF.

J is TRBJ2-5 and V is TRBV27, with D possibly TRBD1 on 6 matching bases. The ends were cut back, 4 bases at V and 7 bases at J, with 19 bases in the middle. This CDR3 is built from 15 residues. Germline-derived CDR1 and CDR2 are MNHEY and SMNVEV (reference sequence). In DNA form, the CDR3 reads TGTGCCAGCAGTTACTCTGGGCAGGGGAGTGTGACCCAGTACTTC. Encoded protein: CASSYSGQGSVTQYF.

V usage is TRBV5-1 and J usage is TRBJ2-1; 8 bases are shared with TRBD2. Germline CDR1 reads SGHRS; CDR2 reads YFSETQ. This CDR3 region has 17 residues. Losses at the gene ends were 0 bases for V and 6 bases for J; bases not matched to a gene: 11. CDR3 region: CASSLEVGSGRVNEQFF. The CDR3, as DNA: TGCGCCAGCAGCTTGGAAGTGGGAAGCGGGAGAGTCAATGAGCAGTTCTTC.